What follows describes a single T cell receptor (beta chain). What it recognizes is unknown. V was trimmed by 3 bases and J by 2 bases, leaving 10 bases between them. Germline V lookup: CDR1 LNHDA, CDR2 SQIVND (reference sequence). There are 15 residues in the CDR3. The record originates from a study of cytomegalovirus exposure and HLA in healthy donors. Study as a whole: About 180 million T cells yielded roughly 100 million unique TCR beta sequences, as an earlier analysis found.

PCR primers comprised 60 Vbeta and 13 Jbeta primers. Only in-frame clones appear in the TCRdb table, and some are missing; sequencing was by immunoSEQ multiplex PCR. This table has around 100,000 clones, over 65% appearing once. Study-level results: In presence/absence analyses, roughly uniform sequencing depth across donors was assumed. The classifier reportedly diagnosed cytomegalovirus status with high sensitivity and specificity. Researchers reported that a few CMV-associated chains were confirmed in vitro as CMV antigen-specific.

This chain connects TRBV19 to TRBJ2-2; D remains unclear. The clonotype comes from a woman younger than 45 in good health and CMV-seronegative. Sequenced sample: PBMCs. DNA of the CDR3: TGTGCCAGTAGTATCGAGGCAGTTAACACCGGGGAGCTGTTTTTT. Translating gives CASSIEAVNTGELFF.